Listed below are T cell receptor beta chains from one sample, sequenced in a study of T cells in tuberculosis. Repertoires were generated with immunoSEQ multiplex PCR, while TCRdb's copy carries only in-frame clones and drops some. Found here are about 88,000 clones, roughly 90% of them singletons; the top ten hold 1.5% to 2%. The sample was CD1b-GMM tetramer-negative cells sorted from PBMCs. These TCRs come from an adult woman with latent tuberculosis. Each CDR3 is given with its conserved first and last residue.

TRBV7-6	15	TRBJ2-7	CASSLGLADFGEQYF
TRBV5-1	13	TRBJ2-5	CASSPDGGQTQYF
TRBV30	13	TRBJ1-1	CAWRQGRNTEAFF
TRBV4-3	14	TRBJ1-3	CASSSGQGGFPIYF
TRBV7-9	14	TRBJ2-7	CASSQGTSGYEQYF
TRBV7-8	18	TRBJ2-1	CASSLLAGGGRYYNEQFF
TRBV7-2	14	TRBJ1-2	CASSLQQGIGGYTF
TRBV2	16	TRBJ2-3	CASSELGGGVTDTQYF
TRBV2	13	TRBJ1-1	CATWLDKNTEAFF
TRBV27	15	TRBJ1-1	CASTLRTGGNTEAFF
TRBV9	15	TRBJ2-1	CASSPGTSGGREQFF
TRBV4-1	15	TRBJ1-2	CASSPRDRADYGYTF
TRBV5-6	15	TRBJ1-3	CASSLERNSGNTIYF
TRBV5-4	13	TRBJ1-2	CASSSTGRSGYTF
TRBV6-6	15	TRBJ2-3	CASSFTGRGTDTQYF
TRBV5-4	14	TRBJ1-2	CASSPPTGANGYTF
TRBV12-5	16	TRBJ1-1	CASGLTIREGKTEAFF
TRBV29-1	11	TRBJ1-1	CSVVPSTEAFF
TRBV28	16	TRBJ1-6	CASSFDGQGSYSPLHF
TRBV7-2	14	TRBJ2-2	CASSSQGGPGELFF
TRBV19	17	TRBJ2-1	CASSKLQGTISYNEQFF
TRBV7-9	17	TRBJ2-6	CASIPGQGVYGANVLTF
TRBV10-3	14	TRBJ2-5	CATLPRGGQETQYF
TRBV5-1	18	TRBJ1-1	CASSLAWMAGGLDTEAFF
TRBV19	15	TRBJ2-3	CASSIELLNTDTQYF
TRBV5-4	14	TRBJ2-3	CASSNRQGTDTQYF
TRBV29-1	13	TRBJ2-7	CSVVSVGGYEQYF
TRBV5-6	14	TRBJ2-5	CASSFGQVGETQYF
TRBV10-3	14	TRBJ2-1	CAITSSISASEQFF
TRBV28	14	TRBJ1-5	CASSIYRGDQPQHF
TRBV21-1	17	TRBJ1-1	CASSSQKVTNRETEAFF
TRBV6-1	16	TRBJ2-7	CASSALIAGVSYEQYF
TRBV27	13	TRBJ1-2	CASSLYPGLGYTF
TRBV4-3	19	TRBJ2-3	CASSQDYPSGGSFGGTQYF
TRBV6-5	15	TRBJ1-4	CASSETGLGGEKLFF
TRBV7-2	14	TRBJ2-7	CASSSNRVSYEQYF
TRBV11-2	14	TRBJ1-1	CASSLWDKNTEAFF
TRBV2	14	TRBJ1-2	CASSVETGGRGYTF
TRBV6-5	13	TRBJ1-2	CASSYSPVRGYTF
TRBV4-2	16	TRBJ2-1	CASSQDGESEYNEQFF
TRBV6-1	15	TRBJ1-2	CASSEAGAANYGYTF
TRBV27	15	TRBJ1-1	CASSYGQGLNTEAFF
TRBV7-9	14	TRBJ1-1	CASSGPGEYTEAFF
TRBV9	16	TRBJ2-2	CASSEAGTGGAGELVF
TRBV27	16	TRBJ2-1	CASSLSIGGTSHEQFF
TRBV5-6	18	TRBJ2-3	CASSLSARGGLGSDTQYF
TRBV6-5	15	TRBJ1-2	CASSYSRGYLGGYTF
TRBV28	14	TRBJ2-1	CATHFGQGRNEQFF
TRBV7-9	16	TRBJ2-7	CASSSPRTGDFHEQYF
TRBV27	19	TRBJ2-7	CASSFRPPTPRGVRYEQYF
TRBV28	15	TRBJ2-4	CASSDQGAGRNIQYF